This T cell receptor (beta chain) was retrieved from a study of early stage breast cancer tumors. Study-wide results and caveats: Tumor and normal breast were distinguished via blood comparison in about 85% of the 16 patients.

Sequencing used immunoSEQ multiplex PCR; TCRdb keeps in-frame clones, though not all of them. The sample shows roughly 53,000 clones, 80% to 95% of them seen only once. This CDR3 is 13 amino acids long. Per the germline V gene, CDR1 is MNHNY and CDR2 is SVGAGI (reference sequence). Trimming shortened V by 8 bases and J by 4 bases, and 9 bases separated the two germline ends. A note on this clone: Its antigen is as yet unknown.

What was sequenced was blood. This receptor was obtained from a person aged 65 to 85 with breast cancer. This chain connects TRBV6-6 to TRBJ1-6; D perhaps matches TRBD1 (6 bases). The CDR3 DNA is TGTGCCAGCGGACAGAGTTATAATTCACCCCTCCACTTT. It yields the protein CASGQSYNSPLHF.